This entry lists 26 T cell receptor gamma chains sequenced from one sample in a study of γδ T cells in repeated Plasmodium falciparum infection. TCRdb reanalyzed the multiplex PCR reads using CATT. The sample lists 13,000 to 15,000 gamma-chain clones; 1.5% to 2% were seen once. Gammadelta T cells were flow-sorted from PBMC into Vgamma9/Vdelta2+ and Vdelta2-negative populations for bulk analysis. The sample taken for sequencing was gamma-delta T cells from blood. Receptors originate from a pool of human donors (malaria-infected and uninfected, not separated).

This clone appeared a few times. This likely stems from a read error, as it lies one base from a far larger clone. Other nucleotide sequences in the sample specify the same CDR3. This chain connects TRGV9 to TRGJP. TCRdb does not report a J gene; here it was assigned by matching the DNA to germline references. Germline loops: CDR1 GITISATS, CDR2 ISYDGTV (reference sequence). The CDR3 spans 17 residues. The CDR3 loop reads CALWVKRTELGKKIKVF. CDR3 nucleotides: TGTGCCTTGTGGGTAAAACGAACAGAGTTGGGCAAAAAGATCAAGGTATTT.

This clone has ten or more counts. The protein that TCRdb holds for this DNA derives from a much larger clone and differs from the translated DNA at residue 4, which likely indicates a read error; the protein shown here is translated from the DNA. The sample holds other DNA sequences that translate to the same CDR3. The chain has TRGV9 and TRGJ1 or TRGJ2. No J gene was available from TCRdb, and it was assigned here by a germline match of the DNA. The V gene's germline CDR1 is GITISATS and CDR2 ISYDGTV (reference sequence). This CDR3 region has 15 residues. Here the CDR3 DNA reads TGTGCCTTGCGGGAGGTGTTCCCTGCTTATTATAAGAAACTCTTT. Amino acids: CALREVFPAYYKKLF.

This clone was picked up many times. TCRdb lists the protein of a much larger clone for this DNA, which differs at residue 6, so this is likely a read error; the protein given here is translated from the DNA itself. The chain couples TRGV5 to TRGJ1 or TRGJ2. Germline CDR1 VINAFY, CDR2 YDVSNSKD. V gave up 4 bases and J gave up 8 bases; unmatched junction bases: 8. The CDR3 is 12 residues long. The CDR3 nucleotides read TGTGCCACCTGGGAGGATGCGGATAAGAAACTCTTT. It specifies CATWEDADKKLF.

This clone was picked up many times. Translating this DNA gives a protein that differs at residue 9 from the TCRdb one, which belongs to a much larger clone; a read error is likely, and the protein shown is this translation. This chain links TRGV9 with TRGJ1 or TRGJ2. CDR1 is GITISATS and CDR2 is ISYDGTV in the germline V gene (reference sequence). This CDR3 region has 14 residues. The V segment lost 0 bases and the J segment 6 bases; nucleotides outside the gene matches: 8. The CDR3 protein is CALWEVPYSYKKLF. The DNA for the CDR3 is TGTGCCTTGTGGGAGGTGCCTTACAGTTATAAGAAACTCTTT.

This clone showed up many times. The translation of this DNA and the TCRdb protein of a much larger clone differ at residue 9, probably owing to a read error; the protein shown here is translated from the DNA. The rearrangement uses TRGV9 and TRGJ1 or TRGJ2. There are 12 residues in the CDR3. Germline lookup yields CDR1 GITISATS and CDR2 ISYDGTV (reference sequence). Here the CDR3 reads CALWANRYRKLF. The CDR3 DNA reads TGTGCCTTGTGGGCCAACCGATATAGGAAACTCTTT.

This clone was found many times. The chain uses TRGV9 and TRGJP. CDR1 GITISATS and CDR2 ISYDGTV come from the germline V gene (reference sequence). The CDR3 runs 15 residues. The ends lost 3 bases at V and 8 bases at J; junction bases unmatched: 4. Here the CDR3 reads CALWETQLGKKIKVF. The CDR3 DNA reads as TGTGCCTTGTGGGAGACCCAGTTGGGCAAAAAAATCAAGGTATTT.

This clone rates as medium-sized. TCRdb's entry gives the protein of a much larger clone, which mismatches this DNA's translation at residue 4, likely from a read error; the protein reported here is translated from the DNA. Other DNA sequences of this sample code for an identical CDR3. The rearrangement uses TRGV9 and TRGJ1 or TRGJ2. CDR1 and CDR2 (germline): GITISATS, ISYDGTV (reference sequence). The CDR3 contains 14 residues. CDR3 in amino acids: CALREEFKYYKKLF. CDR3 coding DNA: TGTGCCTTGCGGGAGGAATTCAAATATTATAAGAAACTCTTT.

This clone is medium-sized by share. V is TRGV3 and J is TRGJ1 or TRGJ2. V lost 6 bases, J lost 2 bases, and 1 base stayed unmatched. In germline, CDR1 is VTNTFY, CDR2 YDVSTARD (reference sequence). There are 11 residues in the CDR3. The CDR3 here is CATWHYYKKLF. In DNA, the CDR3 is TGTGCCACCTGGCATTATTATAAGAAACTCTTT.

On this clone itself: For this DNA, TCRdb reports the protein of a much larger clone, which diverges at residue 8, most likely from a read error; the protein presented here is translated directly from the DNA. V usage is TRGV4 and J usage is TRGJ1 or TRGJ2. The J gene, absent from TCRdb, was called here by matching the DNA to germline. CDR3 size: 13 residues. Germline lookup yields CDR1 EGSTGY and CDR2 YDSYTSSV. The CDR3 region is CATWEKNCYKKLF. CDR3 nucleotide sequence: TGTGCCACCTGGGAAAAGAATTGTTATAAGAAACTCTTT.

Worth noting for this clone: A read error likely explains why the TCRdb protein, taken from a much larger clone, differs from this DNA's translation at residue 14; the protein shown is translated from the DNA. This chain uses TRGV9 with TRGJP1. No J segment appears in TCRdb, so it was assigned here by matching the sequence to germline. Per germline, CDR1 GITISATS and CDR2 ISYDGTV (reference sequence). Trimming removed 5 bases from V and 15 bases from J; junction bases left unmatched: 21. CDR3 length equals 15 residues. The CDR3 DNA reads as TGTGCCTTGTGGGCGACTGAGTTGGGCAAAAAAATCAAGATATTT. Protein product: CALWATELGKKIKIF.

As regards this clone: The translation of this DNA and the TCRdb protein of a much larger clone differ at residue 12, probably owing to a read error; the protein shown here is translated from the DNA. The chain employs TRGV9 and TRGJP2. TCRdb offers no J gene call, so here the DNA was matched to germline to obtain one. CDR3 length: 15 residues. The germline V gene has CDR1 GITISATS and CDR2 ISYDGTV (reference sequence). The CDR3 region has the DNA TGTGCCTTGTGGGAGGCGGGGAGTAGTGATTGGGTCAAGACGTTT. Its translation: CALWEAGSSDWVKTF.

Regarding this clone: The protein TCRdb gives is from a much larger clone and does not agree with this DNA's translation at residue 3, likely a read error; the protein shown here comes from the DNA. The CDR3 region has the DNA TGTGCCGCCTGGGACGGGCCCTTAAATAAGAAACTCTTT. It is translated as CAAWDGPLNKKLF. The rearrangement links TRGV2 to TRGJ1 or TRGJ2. TCRdb lists no J gene, so it was determined here by aligning the DNA to germline. This CDR3 region has 13 residues. Germline V lookup: CDR1 EGSNGY, CDR2 YDSYNSKV.

Only a few counts were recorded for this clone. TCRdb's entry gives the protein of a much larger clone, which mismatches this DNA's translation at residue 4, likely from a read error; the protein reported here is translated from the DNA. This chain connects TRGV9 to TRGJP. As TCRdb names no J gene, one was assigned here on the basis of a DNA match to germline. The germline V gene has CDR1 GITISATS and CDR2 ISYDGTV (reference sequence). The CDR3 totals 18 residues. The DNA for the CDR3 is TGTGCCTTGCGGGAGGTGCATTCGGGAGAGTTGGGCAAAAAAATCAAGGTATTT. This translates into CALREVHSGELGKKIKVF.

This clone was found many times. A read error is likely here: a far larger clone is one base away. This chain connects TRGV9 to TRGJ1 or TRGJ2. The CDR3 is 17 residues long. From germline, CDR1 is GITISATS and CDR2 ISYDGTV (reference sequence). Germline trimming cut 0 bases from V and 1 base from J; bases unmatched to any gene: 12. The CDR3 protein is CALWEVIGIGNYYKKLF. The CDR3 bases are TGTGCCTTGTGGGAGGTGATTGGGATAGGAAATTATTATAAGAAACTCTTT.

This clone was seen repeatedly, ten times or more. TCRdb records a much larger clone's protein for this DNA, with a difference at residue 12 that likely arises from a read error; the protein given is the translation of the DNA. Here the V gene is TRGV9, but the J gene went uncalled. The CDR3 is 14 residues long. Germline CDR1 GITISATS, CDR2 ISYDGTV (reference sequence). This CDR3 reads CALWEVQDYYKELF. CDR3 coding DNA: TGTGCCTTGTGGGAGGTGCAGGATTATTATAAGGAACTCTTT.

Turning to this clone: The limits of the CDR3 on the DNA are not certain, so only TCRdb's listed CDR3 is given. The J gene went uncalled, whereas the V gene is TRGV3. Germline CDR1 reads VTNTFY; CDR2 reads YDVSTARD (reference sequence). The CDR3 numbers 13 amino acids, ends counted. CDR3 region: CATINSLAVEQHF.

This clone was counted a few times. TCRdb records a much larger clone's protein for this DNA, with a difference at residue 11 that likely arises from a read error; the protein given is the translation of the DNA. The chain carries TRGV9 and TRGJ1 or TRGJ2. TCRdb leaves out the J gene; it was filled in here by matching the DNA to germline. The V segment lost 0 bases and the J segment 5 bases; nucleotides outside the gene matches: 13. CDR1 and CDR2 from the germline V gene are GITISATS and ISYDGTV (reference sequence). This CDR3 region has 16 residues. In DNA, the CDR3 is TGTGCCTTGTGGGAGGTGCGTGTGGGGTTCCATTATAAGAAACTCTTT. Translating it yields CALWEVRVGFHYKKLF.

This clone was seen many times. The TCRdb protein, from a much larger clone, departs from this DNA's translation at residue 7, likely by read error; the protein shown derives from the DNA. CDR3 region: CALWEIMQELGKKIKVF. CDR3 DNA sequence: TGTGCCTTGTGGGAGATAATGCAAGAGTTGGGCAAAAAAATCAAGGTATTT. This chain links TRGV9 with TRGJP. Here the J gene came from matching the DNA to germline, since TCRdb omits it. Trimming cost V 3 bases and J 3 bases; bases outside gene matches: 5. This CDR3 spans 17 amino acids. Germline-derived CDR1 and CDR2 are GITISATS and ISYDGTV (reference sequence).

About this clone itself: A read error is likely here: a far larger clone is one base away. The same CDR3 arises from other DNA sequences in this sample as well. The V and J genes are TRGV9 and TRGJP. The J gene is not listed in TCRdb, so it was assigned here from a DNA match to germline. The CDR3 is made up of 16 amino acids. CDR1 is GITISATS, CDR2 ISYDGTV, per germline (reference sequence). DNA for the CDR3: TGTGCCTTGTGGGAGAGTCAAGAGTTGGGCAAGAAAATCAAGGTATTT. Its protein is CALWESQELGKKIKVF.

Ten or more counts support this clone. A single base is all that separates this from a far larger clone, so a read error is likely. The identical CDR3 is also encoded by other nucleotide sequences in the sample. A V gene of TRGV9 was called, but no J gene was assigned. The V gene's germline CDR1 is GITISATS and CDR2 ISYDGTV (reference sequence). The CDR3 has 13 residues. CDR3 in DNA: TGTGCCTTGTGGGGACCCTATTATTATAAGAAGCTCTTT. This translates into CALWGPYYYKKLF.

This clone was seen repeatedly, ten times or more. A far larger clone is just one base off, so this is likely a read error. Additional DNA sequences in this sample encode the identical CDR3. The rearrangement joins TRGV9 to TRGJ1 or TRGJ2. TCRdb lists no J gene, so it was determined here by aligning the DNA to germline. Looked up from germline, CDR1 is GITISATS and CDR2 is ISYDGTV (reference sequence). The J segment lost 10 bases and the V segment lost 5 bases, leaving 8 bases of the junction unmatched. This CDR3 is built from 11 residues. The CDR3 nucleotides are TGTGCCTTGTGGGTCGCCTTAAAGAAACTCTTT. This encodes CALWVALKKLF.

This clone was detected many times. A far larger clone is a single base away, which makes a read error likely. The chain links TRGV9 to TRGJP. Unmatched junction bases numbered 15, after V lost 2 bases and J lost 8 bases. CDR1 GITISATS and CDR2 ISYDGTV come from the germline V gene (reference sequence). The CDR3 runs to 19 residues. In DNA form, the CDR3 reads TGTGCCTTGTGGGAGGCCATCTCTTCCCCGCAGTTGGGCAAAAAAATCAAGGTATTT. Translating it yields CALWEAISSPQLGKKIKVF.

This clone was counted many times. Given a far larger clone just one base away, this is likely a sequencing read error. The identical CDR3 is also encoded by other nucleotide sequences in the sample. The gene calls are TRGV9 and TRGJ1 or TRGJ2. V lost 0 bases to trimming and J lost 4 bases; unmatched junction nucleotides: 9. This CDR3 contains 15 residues. CDR1 and CDR2 (germline): GITISATS, ISYDGTV (reference sequence). DNA of the CDR3: TGTGCCTTGTGGGAGGTGTTCCCTGCCTATTATAAGAAACTCTTT. Residues: CALWEVFPAYYKKLF.

As for this clone: The protein TCRdb gives is from a much larger clone and does not agree with this DNA's translation at residue 9, likely a read error; the protein shown here comes from the DNA. No J gene was named, though the V gene is TRGV9. There are 11 residues in the CDR3. Germline loops: CDR1 GITISATS, CDR2 ISYDGTV (reference sequence). CDR3 nucleotide sequence: TGTGCCTTGTCTAAAAGGCATAAGAGACTCTTT. Translated, it gives CALSKRHKRLF.

This clone was seen repeatedly, ten times or more. Only one base separates this from a far larger clonotype, so it likely reflects a read error. Within the sample, other DNA sequences also encode this same CDR3. The chain couples TRGV9 to TRGJP2. TCRdb does not report a J gene; here it was assigned by matching the DNA to germline references. The germline CDR1 and CDR2 sequences are GITISATS and ISYDGTV (reference sequence). The CDR3 is made up of 15 amino acids. CDR3 DNA sequence: TGTGCTTTGTGGGAGCCGGTCGGTAGTGATTGGATCAAGACGTTT. Amino acid sequence: CALWEPVGSDWIKTF.

The sample holds many counts of this clone. The protein given by TCRdb reflects a much larger clone and differs at residue 7 from this DNA's translation, likely from a read error; the protein shown is the DNA's translation. The chain recombines TRGV9 with TRGJP. J lost 7 bases, V lost 2 bases, and 5 bases had no gene match. The CDR3 consists of 16 residues. CDR1 and CDR2 from the germline V gene are GITISATS and ISYDGTV (reference sequence). The CDR3 DNA reads TGTGCCTTGTGGGAGGACAGCGAGTTGGGCAAAAAAATCAAGGTATTT. It translates to CALWEDSELGKKIKVF.